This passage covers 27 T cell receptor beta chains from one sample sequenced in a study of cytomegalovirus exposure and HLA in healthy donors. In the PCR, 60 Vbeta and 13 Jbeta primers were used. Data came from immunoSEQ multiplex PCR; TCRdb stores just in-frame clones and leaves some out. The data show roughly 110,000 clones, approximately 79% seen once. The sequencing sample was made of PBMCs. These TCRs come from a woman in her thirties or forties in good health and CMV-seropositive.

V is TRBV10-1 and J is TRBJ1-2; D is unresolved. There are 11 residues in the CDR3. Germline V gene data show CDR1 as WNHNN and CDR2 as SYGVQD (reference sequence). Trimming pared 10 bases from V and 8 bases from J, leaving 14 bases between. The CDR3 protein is CAIRRRWGYTF. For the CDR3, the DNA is TGCGCCATCCGGAGGAGATGGGGCTACACCTTC.

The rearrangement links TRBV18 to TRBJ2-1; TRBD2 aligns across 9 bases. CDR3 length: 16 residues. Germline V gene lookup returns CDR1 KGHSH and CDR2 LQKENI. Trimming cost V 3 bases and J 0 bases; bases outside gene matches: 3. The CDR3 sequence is CASSPLAGSSYNEQFF. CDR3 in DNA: TGTGCCAGCTCACCCCTAGCGGGGAGCTCCTACAATGAGCAGTTCTTC.

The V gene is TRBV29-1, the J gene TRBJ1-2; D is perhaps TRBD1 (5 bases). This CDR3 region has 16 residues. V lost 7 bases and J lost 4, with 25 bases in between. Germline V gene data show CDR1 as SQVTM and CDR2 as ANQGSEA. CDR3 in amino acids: CSARVVAREGSYGYTF. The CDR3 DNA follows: TGCAGCGCGAGAGTGGTAGCCAGGGAAGGTAGCTATGGCTACACCTTC.

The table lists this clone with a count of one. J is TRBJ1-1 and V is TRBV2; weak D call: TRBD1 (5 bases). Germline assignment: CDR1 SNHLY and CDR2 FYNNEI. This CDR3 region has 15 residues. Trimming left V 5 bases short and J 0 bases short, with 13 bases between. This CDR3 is CASSRRGEMNTEAFF. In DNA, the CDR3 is TGTGCCAGCAGTCGACGGGGGGAGATGAACACTGAAGCTTTCTTT.

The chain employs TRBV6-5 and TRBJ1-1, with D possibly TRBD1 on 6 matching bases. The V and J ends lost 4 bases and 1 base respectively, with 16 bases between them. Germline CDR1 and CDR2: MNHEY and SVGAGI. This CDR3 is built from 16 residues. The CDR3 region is CASSSHRVRANTEAFF. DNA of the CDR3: TGTGCCAGCAGTTCCCACAGGGTTAGGGCGAACACTGAAGCTTTCTTT.

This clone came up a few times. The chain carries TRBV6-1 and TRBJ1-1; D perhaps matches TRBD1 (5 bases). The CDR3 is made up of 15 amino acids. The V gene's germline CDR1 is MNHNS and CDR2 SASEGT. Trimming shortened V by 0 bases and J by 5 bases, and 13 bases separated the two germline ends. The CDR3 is CASSEARLRGTEAFF. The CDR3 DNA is TGTGCCAGCAGTGAAGCGCGGTTAAGGGGAACTGAAGCTTTCTTT.

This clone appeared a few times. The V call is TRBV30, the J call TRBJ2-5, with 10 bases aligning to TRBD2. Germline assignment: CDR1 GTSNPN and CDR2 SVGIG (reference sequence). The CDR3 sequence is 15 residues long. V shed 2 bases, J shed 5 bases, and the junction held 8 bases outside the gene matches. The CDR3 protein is CAWSPSGGGLETQYF. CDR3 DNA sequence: TGTGCCTGGAGTCCTAGCGGGGGAGGTCTCGAGACCCAGTACTTC. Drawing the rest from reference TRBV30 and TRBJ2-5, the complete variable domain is SQTIHQWPATLVQPVGSPLSLECTVEGTSNPNLYWYRQAAGRGLQLLFYSVGIGQISSEVPQNLSASRPQDRQFILSSKKLLLSDSGFYLCAWSPSGGGLETQYFGPGTRLLVL.

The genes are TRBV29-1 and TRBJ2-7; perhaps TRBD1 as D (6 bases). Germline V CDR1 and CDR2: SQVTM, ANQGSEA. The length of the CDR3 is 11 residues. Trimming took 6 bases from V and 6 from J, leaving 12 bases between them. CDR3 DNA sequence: TGCAGCGTATGGGACAATACCGAGCAGTACTTC. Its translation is CSVWDNTEQYF.

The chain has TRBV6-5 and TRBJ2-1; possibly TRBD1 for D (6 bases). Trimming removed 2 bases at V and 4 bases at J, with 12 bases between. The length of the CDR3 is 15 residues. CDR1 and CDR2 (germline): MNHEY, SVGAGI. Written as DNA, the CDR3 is TGTGCCAGCAGTTACGGGGAAGGGGGTTACAATGAGCAGTTCTTC. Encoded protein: CASSYGEGGYNEQFF.

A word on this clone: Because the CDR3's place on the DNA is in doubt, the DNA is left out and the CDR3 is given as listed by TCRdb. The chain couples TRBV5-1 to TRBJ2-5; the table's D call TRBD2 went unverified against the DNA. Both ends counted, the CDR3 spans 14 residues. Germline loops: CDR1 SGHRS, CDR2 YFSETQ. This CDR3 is CASSLASVRETQYF.

The CDR3 coding sequence is TGTGCCAGCAGTCCTCTGGGACTAGCGGGAGCCTACGAGCAGTACTTC. As protein: CASSPLGLAGAYEQYF. V gene TRBV27 combines with J gene TRBJ2-7, with TRBD2 matching 14 bases. CDR3 size: 16 residues. The trim removed 5 bases at V and 2 bases at J, leaving 5 bases unmatched. CDR1 is MNHEY, CDR2 SMNVEV, per germline (reference sequence).

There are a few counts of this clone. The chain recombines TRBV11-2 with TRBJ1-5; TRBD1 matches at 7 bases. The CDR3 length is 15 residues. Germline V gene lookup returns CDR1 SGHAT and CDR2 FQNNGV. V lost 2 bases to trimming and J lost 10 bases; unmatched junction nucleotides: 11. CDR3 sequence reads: CASSLTDGTDYPQHF. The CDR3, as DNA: TGTGCCAGCAGCTTAACAGACGGGACAGATTATCCCCAGCATTTT. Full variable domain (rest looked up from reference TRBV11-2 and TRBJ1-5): EAGVAQSPRYKIIEKRQSVAFWCNPISGHATLYWYQQILGQGPKLLIQFQNNGVVDDSQLPKDRFSAERLKGVDSTLKIQPAKLEDSAVYLCASSLTDGTDYPQHFGDGTRLSIL.

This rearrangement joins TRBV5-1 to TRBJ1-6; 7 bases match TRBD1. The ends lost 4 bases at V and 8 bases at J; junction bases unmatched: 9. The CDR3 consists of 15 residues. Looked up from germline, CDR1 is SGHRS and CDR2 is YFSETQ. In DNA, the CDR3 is TGCGCCAGCAGCCGTACTACAGGGGTGGATTCACCCCTCCACTTT. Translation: CASSRTTGVDSPLHF.

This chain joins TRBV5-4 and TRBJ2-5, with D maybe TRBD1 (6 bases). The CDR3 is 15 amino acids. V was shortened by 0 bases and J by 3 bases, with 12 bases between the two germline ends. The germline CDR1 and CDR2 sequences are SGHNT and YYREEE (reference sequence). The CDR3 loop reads CASSLAGAGEETQYF. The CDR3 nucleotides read TGTGCCAGCAGCTTGGCCGGCGCAGGGGAAGAGACCCAGTACTTC.

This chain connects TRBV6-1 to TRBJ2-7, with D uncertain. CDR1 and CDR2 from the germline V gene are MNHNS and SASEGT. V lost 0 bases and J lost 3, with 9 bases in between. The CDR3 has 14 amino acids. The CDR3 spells CASSEAPRNYEQYF. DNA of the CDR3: TGTGCCAGCAGTGAAGCACCGCGAAACTACGAGCAGTACTTC.

The CDR3, as DNA: TGTGCCAGCAGCGGGTCAGGGGGTCCCACTGAAGCTTTCTTT. This gives the protein CASSGSGGPTEAFF. The chain couples TRBV9 to TRBJ1-1; 7 nucleotides align to TRBD1. The CDR3 runs to 14 residues. Germline CDR1 and CDR2: SGDLS and YYNGEE. The trim removed 3 bases at V and 4 bases at J, leaving 6 bases unmatched.

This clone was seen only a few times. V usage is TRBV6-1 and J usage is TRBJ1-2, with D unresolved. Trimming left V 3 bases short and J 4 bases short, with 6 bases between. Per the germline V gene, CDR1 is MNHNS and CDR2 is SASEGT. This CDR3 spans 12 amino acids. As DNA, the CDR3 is TGTGCCAGCAGTGAGTCTGTCTATGGCTACACCTTC. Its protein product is CASSESVYGYTF.

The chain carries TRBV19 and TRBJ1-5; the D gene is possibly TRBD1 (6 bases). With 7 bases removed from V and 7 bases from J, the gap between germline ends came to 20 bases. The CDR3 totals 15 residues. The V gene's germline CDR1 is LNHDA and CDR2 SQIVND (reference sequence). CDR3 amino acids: CASISGRGARQPQHF. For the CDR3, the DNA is TGTGCCAGTATCTCAGGGCGGGGGGCGAGGCAGCCCCAGCATTTT.

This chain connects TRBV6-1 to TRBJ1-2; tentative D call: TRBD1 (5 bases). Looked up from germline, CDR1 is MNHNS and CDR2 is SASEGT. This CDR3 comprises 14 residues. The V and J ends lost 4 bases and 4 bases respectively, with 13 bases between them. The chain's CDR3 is CASSVTFGAYGYTF. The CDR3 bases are TGTGCCAGCAGTGTAACCTTTGGGGCCTATGGCTACACCTTC.

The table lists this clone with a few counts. In nucleotides, the CDR3 is TGTGCCAGCAGCTTAGTAAGCAATCAGCCCCAGCATTTT. Translated: CASSLVSNQPQHF. V gene TRBV7-2 combines with J gene TRBJ1-5; no reliable D call. V was trimmed by 1 base and J by 1 base, leaving 2 bases between them. Germline V gene data show CDR1 as SGHTA and CDR2 as FQGNSA. The CDR3 has 13 residues.

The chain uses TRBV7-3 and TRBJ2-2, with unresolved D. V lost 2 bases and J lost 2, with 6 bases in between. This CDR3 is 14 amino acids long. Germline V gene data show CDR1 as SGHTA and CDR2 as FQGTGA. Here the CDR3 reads CASSLGQNTGELFF. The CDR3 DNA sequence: TGTGCCAGCAGCTTAGGCCAAAACACCGGGGAGCTGTTTTTT. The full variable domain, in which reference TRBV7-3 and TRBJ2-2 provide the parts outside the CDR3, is GAGVSQTPSNKVTEKGKYVELRCDPISGHTALYWYRQSLGQGPEFLIYFQGTGAADDSGLPNDRFFAVRPEGSVSTLKIQRTERGDSAVYLCASSLGQNTGELFFGEGSRLTVL.

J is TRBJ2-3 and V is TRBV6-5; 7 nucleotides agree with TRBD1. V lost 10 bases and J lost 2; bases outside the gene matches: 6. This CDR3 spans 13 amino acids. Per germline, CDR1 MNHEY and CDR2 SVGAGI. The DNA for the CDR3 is TGTGCCACGAGGGACAGAGACACAGATACGCAGTATTTT. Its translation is CATRDRDTDTQYF.

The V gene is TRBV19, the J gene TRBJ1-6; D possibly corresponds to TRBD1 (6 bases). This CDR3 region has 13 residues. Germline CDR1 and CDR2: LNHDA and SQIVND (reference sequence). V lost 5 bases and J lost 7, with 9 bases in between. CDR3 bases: TGTGCCAGTAGTGCAGGGGTGAATTCACCCCTCCACTTT. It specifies CASSAGVNSPLHF.

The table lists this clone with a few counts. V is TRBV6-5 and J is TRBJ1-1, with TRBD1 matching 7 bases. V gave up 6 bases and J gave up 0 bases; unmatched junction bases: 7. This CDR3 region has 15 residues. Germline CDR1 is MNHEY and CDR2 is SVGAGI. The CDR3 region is CASRITGAMNTEAFF. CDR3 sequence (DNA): TGTGCCAGCAGGATTACAGGGGCGATGAACACTGAAGCTTTCTTT.

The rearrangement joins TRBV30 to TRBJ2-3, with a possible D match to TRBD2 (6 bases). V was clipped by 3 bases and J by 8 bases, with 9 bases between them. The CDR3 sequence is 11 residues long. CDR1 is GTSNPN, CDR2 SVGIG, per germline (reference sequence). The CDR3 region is CAWSRGSTQYF. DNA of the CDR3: TGTGCCTGGAGCCGGGGGAGTACGCAGTATTTT.

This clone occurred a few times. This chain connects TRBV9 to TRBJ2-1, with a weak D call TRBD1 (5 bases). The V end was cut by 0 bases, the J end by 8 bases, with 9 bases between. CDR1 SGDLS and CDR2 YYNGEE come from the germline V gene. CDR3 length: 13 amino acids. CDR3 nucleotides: TGTGCCAGCAGCGTAGAGTTGGGGCATGAGCAGTTCTTC. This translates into CASSVELGHEQFF.

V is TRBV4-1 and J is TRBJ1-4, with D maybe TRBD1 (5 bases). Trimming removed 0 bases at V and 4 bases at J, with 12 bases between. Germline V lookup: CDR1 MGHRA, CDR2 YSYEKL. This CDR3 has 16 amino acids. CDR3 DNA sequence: TGCGCCAGCAGCCAAGAGCTTTGGGGCCTTAATGAAAAACTGTTTTTT. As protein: CASSQELWGLNEKLFF.